What follows describes a single TCR beta chain. These data come from a study of T cell changes during pregnancy in multiple sclerosis. Trimming shortened V by 0 bases and J by 0 bases, and 9 bases separated the two germline ends. The CDR3 length is 16 residues. Germline values: CDR1 SGHTS, CDR2 YDEGEE. This table comes from immunoSEQ multiplex PCR, and its TCRdb copy is limited to in-frame clones, with some not included. The repertoire holds 30,000 to 40,000 clones, with around 91% as singletons. The rearrangement uses TRBV5-8 and TRBJ2-2; TRBD2 might be the D (5 bases). Sequenced here: CD8+ T cells from peripheral blood mononuclear cells, sampled in the second trimester of pregnancy. The TCR sequence derives from a female donor with multiple sclerosis, enrolled in a pregnancy study. The CDR3 here is CASSLAGNSNTGELFF. The CDR3 coding sequence is TGTGCCAGCAGCTTGGCCGGGAATTCGAACACCGGGGAGCTGTTTTTT.